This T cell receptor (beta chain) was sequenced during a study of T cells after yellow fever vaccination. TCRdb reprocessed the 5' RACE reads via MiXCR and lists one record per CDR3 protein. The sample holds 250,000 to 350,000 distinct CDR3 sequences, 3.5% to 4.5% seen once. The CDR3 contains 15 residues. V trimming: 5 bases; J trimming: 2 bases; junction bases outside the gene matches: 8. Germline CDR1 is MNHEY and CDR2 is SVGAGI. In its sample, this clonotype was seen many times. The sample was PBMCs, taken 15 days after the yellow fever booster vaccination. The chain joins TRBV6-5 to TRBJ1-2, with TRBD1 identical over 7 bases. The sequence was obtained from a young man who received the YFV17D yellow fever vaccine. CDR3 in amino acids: CASSQAGTENYGYTF. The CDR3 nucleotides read TGTGCCAGCAGTCAGGCCGGGACAGAAAACTATGGCTACACCTTC.